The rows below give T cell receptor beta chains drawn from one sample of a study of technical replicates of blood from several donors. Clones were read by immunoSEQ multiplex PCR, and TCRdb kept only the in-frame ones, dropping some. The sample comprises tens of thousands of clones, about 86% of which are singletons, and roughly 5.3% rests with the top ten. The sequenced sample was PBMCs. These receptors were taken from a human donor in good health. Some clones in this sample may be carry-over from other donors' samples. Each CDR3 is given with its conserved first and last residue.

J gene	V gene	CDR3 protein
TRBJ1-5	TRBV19	CASRAADRGPQPQHF
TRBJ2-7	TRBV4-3	CASSQQSGSPYEQYF
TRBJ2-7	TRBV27	CASSFGPRYEQYF
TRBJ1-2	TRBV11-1	CASGQGNYGYTF
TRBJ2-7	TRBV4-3	CASSRLLAGEQYF
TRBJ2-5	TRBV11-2	CASSLRQMAAETQYF
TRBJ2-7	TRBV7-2	CASSSGTDIYEQYF
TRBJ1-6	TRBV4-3	CASSQDRRATVYNSPLHF
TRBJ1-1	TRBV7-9	CASSLSRGRNTEAFF
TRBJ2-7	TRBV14	CASSHTRGTGGMDEQYF
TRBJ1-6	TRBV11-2	CASSPFDSPLHF
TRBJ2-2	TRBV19	CASQTGFGPGELFF
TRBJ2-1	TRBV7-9	CASSRTSGSGNEQFF
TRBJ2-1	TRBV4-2	CASSQGWPNNEQFF
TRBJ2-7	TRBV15	CATSRAGGNSYEQYF
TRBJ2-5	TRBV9	CASSKGLAGVETQYF
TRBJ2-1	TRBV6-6	CASSYSTGVWDEQFF
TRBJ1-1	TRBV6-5	CASSYAGFSTEAFF
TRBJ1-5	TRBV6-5	CASSPTGLNQPQHF
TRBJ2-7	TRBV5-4	CASSPTGTTAYEQYF
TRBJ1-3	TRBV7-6	CASSLDGSSGNTIYF
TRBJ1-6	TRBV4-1	CASSQRLGEQGGNSPLHF
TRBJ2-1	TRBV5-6	CASSLGTANREQFF
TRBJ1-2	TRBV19	CASSIVRQGGYTF
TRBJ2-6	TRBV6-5	CASLNWGANVLTF
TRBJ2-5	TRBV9	CASSLFPTGSETQYF
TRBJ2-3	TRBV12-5	CASGRQGPDTQYF
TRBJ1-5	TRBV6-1	CASSEWGGVSNQPQHF
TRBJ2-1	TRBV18	CASSPLAGFDEQFF
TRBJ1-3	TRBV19	CASRGQGAGNTIYF
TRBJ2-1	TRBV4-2	CASSQDGEPNEQFF
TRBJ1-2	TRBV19	CASSHTPGTGYGYTF
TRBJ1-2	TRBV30	CAWSPRDRVAYGYTF
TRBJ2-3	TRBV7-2	CASSFAIDTQYF
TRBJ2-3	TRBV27	CASSDRQTLIADTQYF